Here is one T cell receptor beta chain with its context. Between the trimmed V and J ends, which lost 3 bases and 4 bases, there was a span of 16 bases. The germline gives CDR1 SGDLS, CDR2 YYNGEE. This CDR3 has 15 amino acids. None of the participants with HIV were treated outside the United States. The data were obtained in a study of long-term antiretroviral therapy in people with HIV. With survey level as its setting, the immunoSEQ assay was v3.0. Profiling relied on immunoSEQ multiplex PCR, and the TCRdb table lists in-frame clones only, not all of them. The data show approximately 20,000 clones, roughly 89% seen once.

The chain combines TRBV9 with TRBJ1-1, with D possibly matching TRBD1 (6 bases). This TCR was recovered from a young man with HIV. The sequenced sample was unsorted PBMCs, obtained 2.1 years after starting antiretroviral therapy. The CDR3 bases are TGTGCCAGCAGCGCTCCTAGTGTGACAGGCACTGAAGCTTTCTTT. Translating gives CASSAPSVTGTEAFF.